This T cell receptor (beta chain) was captured in a study of T cell repertoires in cytomegalovirus infection. TCRdb independently ran MiXCR on the reads; one entry per CDR3 protein. The table lists around 320,000 distinct CDR3 sequences, around a tenth of them singletons. Only a few counts were recorded for this clonotype. The CDR3 has 17 amino acids. The V and J ends lost 2 bases and 3 bases respectively, with 17 bases between them. V gene TRBV23-1 combines with J gene TRBJ2-4, with TRBD2 as a possible D gene (6 bases). TRBV23-1 is flagged as an ORF with uncertain function. The sequencing input was PBMCs. The TCR originated in a human donor in good health (CMV status not recorded). Some clones in this sample may be carry-over from other donors' samples. DNA of the CDR3: TGCGCCAGCAGTCAAGGTGATAGCGTGCGGGGCAAAAACATTCAGTACTTC. This translates into CASSQGDSVRGKNIQYF.